This T cell receptor (beta chain) came from a study of blood T cell repertoires in COVID-19. Study summary: There were acute and convalescent COVID-19 samples, and they came from the United States, Italy and Spain. PBMCs, B-cell-depleted T cells, or T cells were the source of the cDNA or gDNA that made up the material.

V was trimmed by 4 bases and J by 3 bases, leaving 16 bases between them. CDR1 is KGHSH and CDR2 is LQKENI in the germline V gene. The CDR3 consists of 15 residues. Seattle patients were enrolled while actively infected and followed longitudinally. In the original workflow: Amplification of reference gene primers was used by the study to estimate nucleated cell counts. TCRdb keeps only in-frame clones here, not all; method: immunoSEQ multiplex PCR. That table is the source of V, J and clone size, and D and trimming were worked out from the DNA. This sample carries 200,000 to 250,000 clones, roughly 90% of them seen once, and the ten largest clones take around 0.84%.

The source material was peripheral blood. This receptor was taken from a man in his 60s with COVID-19, enrolled during active disease. V is TRBV18 and J is TRBJ2-7; tentatively, D is TRBD1 (6 bases). The CDR3 DNA is TGTGCCAGCTCACAAACGGCAGGGGATTACTACGAGCAGTACTTC. Protein sequence: CASSQTAGDYYEQYF.